This T cell receptor beta chain emerged from a study of blood T cell repertoires in COVID-19. On the study more broadly: Nucleic acid was either cDNA or gDNA, and it came from T cells, B-cell-depleted T cells, or PBMCs.

Clones were read by immunoSEQ multiplex PCR, and TCRdb kept only the in-frame ones, dropping some. The table includes approximately 47,000 clones, about 84% detected once. CDR3 length equals 16 residues. Germline V gene lookup returns CDR1 SGHVS and CDR2 FQNEAQ. Trimming took 1 base from V and 8 from J; bases not matched to a gene: 10. The clonotype was recovered from an older woman with acute or convalescent COVID-19. Sequenced material: peripheral blood. This chain joins TRBV7-8 and TRBJ2-1; 8 bases line up with TRBD2. CDR3 coding DNA: TGTGCCAGCAGCTTAGATAGCCGCGGGGGGAAAGATGAGCAGTTCTTC. Its translation: CASSLDSRGGKDEQFF.